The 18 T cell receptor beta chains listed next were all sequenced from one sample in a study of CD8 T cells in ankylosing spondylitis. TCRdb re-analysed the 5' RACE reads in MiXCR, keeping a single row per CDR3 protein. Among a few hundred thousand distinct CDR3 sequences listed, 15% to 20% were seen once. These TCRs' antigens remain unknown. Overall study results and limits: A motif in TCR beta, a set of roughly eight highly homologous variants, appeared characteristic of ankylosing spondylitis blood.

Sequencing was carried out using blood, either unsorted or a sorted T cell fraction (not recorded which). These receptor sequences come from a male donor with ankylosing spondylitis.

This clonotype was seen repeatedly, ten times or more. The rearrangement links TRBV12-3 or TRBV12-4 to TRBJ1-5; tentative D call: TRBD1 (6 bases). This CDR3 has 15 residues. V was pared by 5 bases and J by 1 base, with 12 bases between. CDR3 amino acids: CASSPRGGSNQPQHF. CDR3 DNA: TGTGCCAGCAGTCCCCGTGGGGGCAGCAATCAGCCCCAGCATTTT.

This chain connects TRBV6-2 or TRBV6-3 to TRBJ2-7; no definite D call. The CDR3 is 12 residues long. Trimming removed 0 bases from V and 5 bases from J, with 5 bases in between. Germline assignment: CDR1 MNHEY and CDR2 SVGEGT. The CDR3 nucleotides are TGTGCCAGCAGTTACTCGTCCCACGAGCAGTACTTC. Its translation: CASSYSSHEQYF.

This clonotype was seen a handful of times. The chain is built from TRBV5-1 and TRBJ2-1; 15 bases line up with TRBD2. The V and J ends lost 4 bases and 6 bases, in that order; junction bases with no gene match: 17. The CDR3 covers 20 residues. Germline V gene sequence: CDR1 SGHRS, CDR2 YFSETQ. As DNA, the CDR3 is TGCGCCAGCAGCCCCCTGGCCGATGGACTAGCGGGAGGGCCCGGCAATGAGCAGTTCTTC. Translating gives CASSPLADGLAGGPGNEQFF. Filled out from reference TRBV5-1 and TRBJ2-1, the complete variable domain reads KAGVTQTPRYLIKTRGQQVTLSCSPISGHRSVSWYQQTPGQGLQFLFEYFSETQRNKGNFPGRFSGRQFSNSRSEMNVSTLELGDSALYLCASSPLADGLAGGPGNEQFFGPGTRLTVL.

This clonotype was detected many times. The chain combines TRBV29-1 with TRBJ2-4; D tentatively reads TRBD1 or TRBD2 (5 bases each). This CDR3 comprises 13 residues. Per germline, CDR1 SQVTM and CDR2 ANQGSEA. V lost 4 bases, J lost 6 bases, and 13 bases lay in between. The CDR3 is CSVAWAGTNIQYF. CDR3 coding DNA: TGCAGCGTTGCTTGGGCAGGGACAAACATTCAGTACTTC. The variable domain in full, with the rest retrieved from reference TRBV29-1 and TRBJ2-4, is SAVISQKPSRDICQRGTSLTIQCQVDSQVTMMFWYRQQPGQSLTLIATANQGSEATYESGFVIDKFPISRPNLTFSTLTVSNMSPEDSSIYLCSVAWAGTNIQYFGAGTRLSVL.

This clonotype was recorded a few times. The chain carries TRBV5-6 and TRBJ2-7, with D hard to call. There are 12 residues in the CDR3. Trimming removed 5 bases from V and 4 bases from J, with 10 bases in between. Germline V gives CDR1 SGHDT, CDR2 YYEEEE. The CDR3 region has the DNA TGTGCCAGCAGTTTCCTCTCTTACGAGCAGTACTTC. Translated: CASSFLSYEQYF.

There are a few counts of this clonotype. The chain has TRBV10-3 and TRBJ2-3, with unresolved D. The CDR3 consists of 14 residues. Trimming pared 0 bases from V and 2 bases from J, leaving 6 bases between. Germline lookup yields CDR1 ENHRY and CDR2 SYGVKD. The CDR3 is CAISESHLTDTQYF. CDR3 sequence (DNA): TGTGCCATCAGTGAGTCCCATCTCACAGATACGCAGTATTTT.

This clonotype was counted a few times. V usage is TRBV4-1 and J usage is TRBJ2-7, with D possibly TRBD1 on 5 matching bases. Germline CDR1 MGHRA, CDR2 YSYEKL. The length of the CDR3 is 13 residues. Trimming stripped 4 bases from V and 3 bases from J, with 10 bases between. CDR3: CASSPPGHYEQYF. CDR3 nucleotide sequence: TGCGCCAGCAGCCCGCCAGGGCACTACGAGCAGTACTTC.

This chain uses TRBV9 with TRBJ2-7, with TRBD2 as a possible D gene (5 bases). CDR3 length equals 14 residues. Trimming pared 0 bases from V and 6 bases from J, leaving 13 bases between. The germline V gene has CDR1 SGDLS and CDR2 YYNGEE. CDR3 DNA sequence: TGTGCCAGCAGCGTAGGAGGGCAGACCCCCGAGCAGTACTTC. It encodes CASSVGGQTPEQYF.

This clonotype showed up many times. CDR3 in DNA: TGTGCCAGCAGTTTGACCGGGACAGGGACCTACGAGCAGTACTTC. Translated, it gives CASSLTGTGTYEQYF. This chain uses TRBV12-3 or TRBV12-4 with TRBJ2-7, with 9 bases matching TRBD1. V lost 3 bases to trimming and J lost 2 bases; unmatched junction nucleotides: 5. This CDR3 comprises 15 residues.

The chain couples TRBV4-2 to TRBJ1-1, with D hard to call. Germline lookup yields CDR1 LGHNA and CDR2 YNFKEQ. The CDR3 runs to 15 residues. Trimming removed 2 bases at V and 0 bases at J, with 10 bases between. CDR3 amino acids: CASSQSADLNTEAFF. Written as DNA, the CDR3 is TGTGCCAGCAGCCAATCCGCAGACTTGAACACTGAAGCTTTCTTT.

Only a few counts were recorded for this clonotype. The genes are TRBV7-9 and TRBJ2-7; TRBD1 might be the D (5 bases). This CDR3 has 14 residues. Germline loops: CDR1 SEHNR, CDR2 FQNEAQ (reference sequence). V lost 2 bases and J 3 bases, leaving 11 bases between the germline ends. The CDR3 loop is CASSLSGLFYEQYF. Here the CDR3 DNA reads TGTGCCAGCAGCTTATCAGGGCTTTTCTACGAGCAGTACTTC.

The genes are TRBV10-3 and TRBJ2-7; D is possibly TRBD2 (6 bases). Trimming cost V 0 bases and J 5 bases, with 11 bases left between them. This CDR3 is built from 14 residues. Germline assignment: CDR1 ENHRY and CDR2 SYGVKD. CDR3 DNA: TGTGCCATCAGTGAGTCGGGGGGACCGGACGAGCAGTACTTC. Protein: CAISESGGPDEQYF.

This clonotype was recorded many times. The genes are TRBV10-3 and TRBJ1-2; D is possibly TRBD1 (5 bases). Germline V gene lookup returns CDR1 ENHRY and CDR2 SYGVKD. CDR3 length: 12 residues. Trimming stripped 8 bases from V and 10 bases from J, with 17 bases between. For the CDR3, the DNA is TGTGCCATCGGCGGGGACGGTTTGTTCTACACCTTC. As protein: CAIGGDGLFYTF.

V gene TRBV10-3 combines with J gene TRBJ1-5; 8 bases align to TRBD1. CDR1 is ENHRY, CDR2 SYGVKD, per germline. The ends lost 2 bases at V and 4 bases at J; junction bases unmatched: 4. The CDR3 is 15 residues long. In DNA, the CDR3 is TGTGCCATCAGTGAGGCCGGACAGGGTAATCAGCCCCAGCATTTT. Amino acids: CAISEAGQGNQPQHF.

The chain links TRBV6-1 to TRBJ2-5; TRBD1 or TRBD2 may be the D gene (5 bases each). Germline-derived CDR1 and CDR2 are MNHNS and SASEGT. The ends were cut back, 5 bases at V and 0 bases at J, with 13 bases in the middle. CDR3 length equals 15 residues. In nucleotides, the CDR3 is TGTGCCAGCAGTACGGGACCCCTGTACCAAGAGACCCAGTACTTC. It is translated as CASSTGPLYQETQYF.

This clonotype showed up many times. In nucleotides, the CDR3 is TGTGCCAGCAGCCCTATGGAGGGGCTCTCCTACGAGCAGTACTTC. Protein: CASSPMEGLSYEQYF. The chain is built from TRBV12-3 or TRBV12-4 and TRBJ2-7; D may be TRBD2 (6 bases). Trimming shortened V by 6 bases and J by 0 bases, and 15 bases separated the two germline ends. This CDR3 contains 15 residues.

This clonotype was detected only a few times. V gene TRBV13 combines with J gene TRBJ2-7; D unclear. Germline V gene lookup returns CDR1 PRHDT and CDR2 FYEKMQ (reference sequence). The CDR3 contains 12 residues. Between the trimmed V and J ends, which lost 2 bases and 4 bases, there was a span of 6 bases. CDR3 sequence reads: CASSLSEYEQYF. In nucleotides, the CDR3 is TGTGCCAGCAGCTTATCGGAGTACGAGCAGTACTTC.

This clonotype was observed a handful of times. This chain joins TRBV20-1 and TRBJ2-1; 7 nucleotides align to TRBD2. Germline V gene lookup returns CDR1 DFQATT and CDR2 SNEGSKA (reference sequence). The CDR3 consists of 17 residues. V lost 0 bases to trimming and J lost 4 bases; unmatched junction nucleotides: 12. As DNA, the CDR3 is TGCAGTGCTAGAGATCGCGACGGGGAGGGTGGGTACAATGAGCAGTTCTTC. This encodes CSARDRDGEGGYNEQFF.